The sequence of this TCR beta chain was determined in a study of tumor and adjacent non-tumor tissue in lung cancer. The CDR3 is 13 amino acids. V lost 0 bases and J 9 bases, leaving 9 bases between the germline ends. Germline-derived CDR1 and CDR2 are ENHRY and SYGVKD. Findings and caveats of the study: Significantly higher TCR diversity was found in tumor than normal lung. Higher tumor TCR diversity was associated with shorter survival.

The template was RNA from unsorted bulk tissue. Distant lung tissue was collected more than 3 cm away from the tumor edge. Chemotherapy-naive patients with new lung cancer underwent thoracic surgery in China, August–late 2014. This clonotype has at least ten counts. The antigen remains unidentified. A modified ARM-PCR protocol with three rounds of nested PCR amplified TCRbeta. TCRdb redid the calling of the multiplex PCR reads with MiXCR, one entry per CDR3 protein. The profile shows about 100,000 distinct CDR3 sequences, over 55% of them singletons. The sequencing sample was made of distant non-tumor lung tissue. The chain carries TRBV10-3 and TRBJ2-4, with D perhaps matching TRBD1 or TRBD2 (6 bases each). The source is a man under 40 with non-small cell lung cancer. In DNA, the CDR3 is TGTGCCATCAGTGAGTCGGGGGGCAGCATTCAGTACTTC. Its translation is CAISESGGSIQYF.